Listed here are 29 T cell receptor beta chains from one sample, sequenced in a study of T cell repertoires in cytomegalovirus infection (dated by TCRdb to between 2018 and 2021). The treatment or condition tag for this specimen amounts to: in vitro stimulation with specific CMV peptide epitopes to enrich CMV-specific T cells. Antigen specificity for these receptors is unknown. The listed sequencing device is Illumina HiSeq 1500. TCRdb reanalyzed the raw reads on its own, using fastp at Q25 for trimming and MiXCR for clone calling, and kept in-frame beta chains. Rows with one shared CDR3 protein collapse into an entry with the most common genes and DNA. Recorded for this sample are about 830,000 distinct CDR3 sequences; about 31% of them occurred a single time. The ten most abundant clones make up around an eighth of the sample. Source: cultured CD8+ T cells from PBMCs, taken from culture after CMV antigen stimulation. The receptors come from a human donor in good health (CMV status not recorded). Some clones in this sample may be carry-over from other donors' samples.

The chain combines TRBV7-6 with TRBJ2-5; D perhaps matches TRBD1 (6 bases). Germline assignment: CDR1 SGHVS and CDR2 FNYEAQ. V was trimmed by 5 bases and J by 4 bases, leaving 17 bases between them. This CDR3 is 15 amino acids long. This CDR3 reads CASSPRGTARETQYF. As DNA, the CDR3 is TGTGCCAGCAGCCCCAGGGGAACTGCCCGAGAGACCCAGTACTTC.

This clonotype was seen ten or more times. The genes are TRBV6-5 and TRBJ2-7; D might be TRBD2 (6 bases). Trimming shortened V by 0 bases and J by 4 bases, and 19 bases separated the two germline ends. CDR3 length: 17 residues. Germline CDR1 is MNHEY and CDR2 is SVGAGI. The CDR3 DNA sequence: TGTGCCAGCAGTTACTCGATCGCGCCCACTCTAGCGTACGAGCAGTACTTC. This sequence encodes CASSYSIAPTLAYEQYF.

This clonotype was detected ten times or more. The chain combines TRBV7-2 with TRBJ2-5, with 11 bases lining up with TRBD2. CDR1 is SGHTA, CDR2 FQGNSA, per germline. This CDR3 region has 15 residues. The J segment lost 9 bases and the V segment lost 5 bases, leaving 11 bases of the junction unmatched. The DNA of the CDR3 is TGTGCCAGCAGCACACTAGCGGGGGACCTGCCGTCCCAGTACTTC. Protein product: CASSTLAGDLPSQYF.

This clonotype came up a few times. The rearrangement joins TRBV2 to TRBJ2-3; 8 bases map to TRBD2. There are 15 residues in the CDR3. V trimming: 4 bases; J trimming: 0 bases; junction bases outside the gene matches: 3. CDR1 is SNHLY and CDR2 is FYNNEI in the germline V gene. The CDR3 DNA reads TGTGCCAGCAGTGTTAGCGGGGAAAGCACAGATACGCAGTATTTT. The encoded protein is CASSVSGESTDTQYF. The complete variable domain, with remaining parts taken from reference TRBV2 and TRBJ2-3, reads EPEVTQTPSHQVTQMGQEVILRCVPISNHLYFYWYRQILGQKVEFLVSFYNNEISEKSEIFDDQFSVERPDGSNFTLKIRSTKLEDSAMYFCASSVSGESTDTQYFGPGTRLTVL.

In its sample, this clonotype was seen a few times. The chain joins TRBV6-2 or TRBV6-3 to TRBJ2-2; D unresolved. Germline CDR1 MNHEY, CDR2 SVGEGT. V gave up 2 bases and J gave up 6 bases, with 7 bases separating them. This CDR3 comprises 13 residues. The CDR3 region is CASSYTRPGELFF. CDR3 DNA: TGTGCCAGCAGTTACACGAGGCCCGGGGAGCTGTTTTTT.

The CDR3 DNA sequence: TGTGCCAGCAGCTACCGCTCCGGGGCGAGCTCCTACAATGAGCAGTTCTTC. This gives the protein CASSYRSGASSYNEQFF. The rearrangement uses TRBV2 and TRBJ2-1; D tentatively fits TRBD1 or TRBD2 (5 bases each). The CDR3 is 17 residues long. V was pared by 6 bases and J by 0 bases, with 18 bases between. Looked up from germline, CDR1 is SNHLY and CDR2 is FYNNEI.

The chain is built from TRBV7-9 and TRBJ2-5; 8 bases align to TRBD2. The CDR3 is made up of 19 amino acids. Trimming at V came to 4 bases and at J to 4 bases, leaving 20 bases not matched to a gene. Germline CDR1 reads SEHNR; CDR2 reads FQNEAQ (reference sequence). The CDR3 sequence: CASSSPFVSAGEIRETQYF. The CDR3 DNA is TGTGCCAGCAGCTCACCCTTTGTTTCAGCGGGGGAAATCAGAGAGACCCAGTACTTC.

This clonotype has just a few counts. The chain employs TRBV13 and TRBJ1-2, with 9 bases aligning to TRBD1. This CDR3 contains 14 residues. V shed 4 bases, J shed 5 bases, and the junction held 5 bases outside the gene matches. Germline V CDR1 and CDR2: PRHDT, FYEKMQ (reference sequence). CDR3 DNA: TGTGCCAGCAGCTCCCGGGACAGGGTATATGGCTACACCTTC. It encodes CASSSRDRVYGYTF.

The genes are TRBV12-5 and TRBJ1-2; unclear D gene. The CDR3 is 15 amino acids. Germline-derived CDR1 and CDR2 are LGHNT and FRNRAP. Trimming left V 3 bases short and J 0 bases short, with 11 bases between. For the CDR3, the DNA is TGTGCTAGTGGTTTCGGGCTTTCATCTAACTATGGCTACACCTTC. Protein: CASGFGLSSNYGYTF.

The chain combines TRBV6-2 or TRBV6-3 with TRBJ1-1; D is possibly TRBD1 (6 bases). The CDR3 has 13 residues. Trimming took off 2 bases at V and 4 bases at J, with 8 bases between the two ends. Germline CDR1 and CDR2: MNHEY and SVGEGT. CDR3 in amino acids: CASSYGGITEAFF. For the CDR3, the DNA is TGTGCCAGCAGTTACGGGGGCATCACTGAAGCTTTCTTT.

The rearrangement joins TRBV19 to TRBJ1-6, with no clear D. CDR1 and CDR2 from the germline V gene are LNHDA and SQIVND (reference sequence). This CDR3 comprises 18 residues. Trimming removed 5 bases at V and 0 bases at J, with 17 bases between. The CDR3 loop is CASSARRARSSYNSPLHF. The CDR3 region has the DNA TGTGCCAGTAGTGCCCGGCGGGCCAGGAGCTCCTATAATTCACCCCTCCACTTT.

V is TRBV14 and J is TRBJ2-2; D not resolved. This CDR3 is 16 amino acids long. V lost 5 bases to trimming and J lost 0 bases, with 13 bases between them. CDR1 is SGHDN and CDR2 is FVKESK in the germline V gene. The CDR3 here is CASSDEFYANTGELFF. DNA of the CDR3: TGTGCCAGCAGCGACGAGTTTTACGCGAACACCGGGGAGCTGTTTTTT.

The CDR3 DNA follows: TGTGCTAGTGGTTTGGCCCGGGACAGGGACCCCTTCGGGTTCGGGGAGCTGTTTTTT. It is translated as CASGLARDRDPFGFGELFF. The gene calls are TRBV12-5 and TRBJ2-2, with 9 bases fitting TRBD1. The V and J ends lost 1 base and 7 bases, in that order; junction bases with no gene match: 16. Germline CDR1 and CDR2: LGHNT and FRNRAP. This CDR3 has 19 amino acids.

J is TRBJ2-7 and V is TRBV5-1, with TRBD2 matching over 7 bases. The CDR3 consists of 15 residues. Looked up from germline, CDR1 is SGHRS and CDR2 is YFSETQ. The ends lost 0 bases at V and 2 bases at J; junction bases unmatched: 5. The CDR3 DNA reads as TGCGCCAGCAGCTTGGACGGGGGGTTGACCTACGAGCAGTACTTC. It translates to CASSLDGGLTYEQYF.

The CDR3 protein is CASSPPRTEQYF. The CDR3 DNA sequence: TGTGCCAGCAGCCCTCCCCGGACAGAGCAGTACTTC. The chain employs TRBV7-9 and TRBJ2-7; D possibly corresponds to TRBD1 (5 bases). V lost 5 bases and J lost 7, with 12 bases in between. The CDR3 is made up of 12 amino acids. Germline V gene lookup returns CDR1 SEHNR and CDR2 FQNEAQ (reference sequence).

This clonotype came up a few times. The genes are TRBV15 and TRBJ1-5; D gene unclear. Germline V gene sequence: CDR1 LNHNV, CDR2 YYDKDF (reference sequence). The CDR3 extends over 15 amino acids. V was clipped by 0 bases and J by 6 bases, with 12 bases between them. This chain's CDR3 is CATSRDGQAGQPQHF. For the CDR3, the DNA is TGTGCCACCAGCAGAGATGGGCAGGCCGGTCAGCCCCAGCATTTT.

Note on this clonotype: A much more abundant neighbour one base away suggests this may be a read error. The genes are TRBV14 and TRBJ1-2; TRBD1 matches 8 bases. Losses at the gene ends were 1 base for V and 8 bases for J; bases not matched to a gene: 24. The V gene's germline CDR1 is SGHDN and CDR2 FVKESK. The CDR3 consists of 20 residues. CDR3 in amino acids: CASSQVLILGPPGQDGGYTF. CDR3 DNA: TGTGCCAGCAGCCAAGTCCTCATTTTAGGCCCGCCGGGACAGGACGGAGGCTACACCTTC.

There are many counts of this clonotype. The chain uses TRBV7-8 and TRBJ1-4; possibly TRBD1 for D (5 bases). Trimming stripped 4 bases from V and 8 bases from J, with 32 bases between. Germline CDR1 and CDR2: SGHVS and FQNEAQ. The CDR3 runs to 20 residues. This CDR3 is CASSSHRMGSGLGLREKLFF. CDR3 sequence (DNA): TGTGCCAGCAGCTCTCATCGGATGGGGTCCGGCTTGGGGCTAAGGGAAAAACTGTTTTTT.

The chain is built from TRBV19 and TRBJ2-5; D gene ambiguous. V was shortened by 5 bases and J by 3 bases, with 16 bases between the two germline ends. CDR3 length: 15 residues. Germline CDR1 reads LNHDA; CDR2 reads SQIVND (reference sequence). CDR3 sequence: CASSPGVTAKETQYF. The CDR3 DNA reads TGTGCCAGTAGTCCCGGAGTTACCGCAAAAGAGACCCAGTACTTC.

This clonotype came up a few times. V and J are TRBV7-9 and TRBJ2-2; possibly TRBD1 for D (5 bases). Germline-derived CDR1 and CDR2 are SEHNR and FQNEAQ (reference sequence). Trimming left V 1 base short and J 0 bases short, with 12 bases between. This CDR3 region has 17 residues. CDR3 coding DNA: TGTGCCAGCAGCTTAGACCCGACAGCCCCGAACACCGGGGAGCTGTTTTTT. Protein sequence: CASSLDPTAPNTGELFF.

The rearrangement joins TRBV9 to TRBJ1-1; D is ambiguous. CDR3 size: 14 residues. Deletions cut 0 bases from V and 4 bases from J, with 10 bases between. Germline CDR1 is SGDLS and CDR2 is YYNGEE. The CDR3 bases are TGTGCCAGCAGCGTAGGTTATGCGAGCACTGAAGCTTTCTTT. Its protein is CASSVGYASTEAFF.

This clonotype was recorded a few times. The V and J genes are TRBV7-8 and TRBJ2-7; no clear D gene. Trimming shortened V by 2 bases and J by 7 bases, and 9 bases separated the two germline ends. Germline V gives CDR1 SGHVS, CDR2 FQNEAQ. The CDR3 sequence is 12 residues long. The CDR3 here is CASSLPSDEQYF. Written as DNA, the CDR3 is TGTGCCAGCAGCTTACCTTCAGATGAGCAGTACTTC.

The chain employs TRBV7-7 and TRBJ2-5; TRBD2 matches at 8 bases. CDR1 is SSHAT, CDR2 FNYEAQ, per germline (reference sequence). The CDR3 totals 14 residues. In DNA, the CDR3 is TGTGCTAGCCGGGAGGGTTGGCTGCTCGGGACCCAGTACTTC. Residues: CASREGWLLGTQYF. The variable domain in full, with the rest retrieved from reference TRBV7-7 and TRBJ2-5, is GAGVSQSPRYKVTKRGQDVTLRCDPISSHATLYWYQQALGQGPEFLTYFNYEAQPDKSGLPSDRFSAERPEGSISTLTIQRTEQRDSAMYRCASREGWLLGTQYFGPGTRLLVL.

This chain connects TRBV19 to TRBJ1-2; D is unclear. The CDR3 runs 18 residues. Per the germline V gene, CDR1 is LNHDA and CDR2 is SQIVND (reference sequence). With 6 bases removed from V and 2 bases from J, the gap between germline ends came to 25 bases. The CDR3: CASRPPNRVLPSNYGYTF. CDR3 in DNA: TGTGCCAGTAGGCCCCCGAATAGGGTACTACCCAGCAACTATGGCTACACCTTC.

In regard to this clonotype: With a much larger clone just one base away, this may be a read error. In this CDR3 the conserved last residue, phenylalanine or tryptophan, is missing, so a read error is likely. The chain couples TRBV7-9 to TRBJ2-1; D may be TRBD1 (6 bases). Germline V lookup: CDR1 SEHNR, CDR2 FQNEAQ (reference sequence). CDR3 length: 14 amino acids. The CDR3 region is CSAGPPDSSDEQFI. The CDR3 coding sequence is TGTTCCGCGGGCCCGCCGGACAGCAGCGATGAGCAGTTCATC.

The table lists this clonotype with a few counts. The chain recombines TRBV4-1 with TRBJ2-6; TRBD1 aligns across 7 bases. J was trimmed by 2 bases and V by 5 bases; bases with no gene match: 27. The CDR3 is 23 residues long. Germline CDR1 is MGHRA and CDR2 is YSYEKL. CDR3 bases: TGCGCCAGCAGCTCACAGGGGCCGGATCCAGTCAAATATGGGCCCCCTGGGGCCAACGTCCTGACTTTC. Translating it yields CASSSQGPDPVKYGPPGANVLTF.

This clonotype was counted many times. This rearrangement joins TRBV27 to TRBJ2-7; D remains ambiguous. The V and J ends lost 6 bases and 3 bases respectively, with 12 bases between them. Looked up from germline, CDR1 is MNHEY and CDR2 is SMNVEV (reference sequence). The CDR3 runs to 13 residues. CDR3 protein: CASSFGPDYEQYF. The CDR3 bases are TGTGCCAGCAGCTTCGGGCCAGACTACGAGCAGTACTTC.

There are a few counts of this clonotype. V gene TRBV12-3 or TRBV12-4 combines with J gene TRBJ2-3; 11 nucleotides match TRBD1. V was clipped by 6 bases and J by 8 bases; unmatched bases: 7. This CDR3 region has 14 residues. The CDR3: CASRGDRGSGTQYF. The CDR3 nucleotides are TGTGCCAGCAGGGGGGACAGGGGGAGCGGTACGCAGTATTTT.

The gene calls are TRBV12-3 or TRBV12-4 and TRBJ2-2, with 9 bases lining up with TRBD1. The CDR3 is 14 residues long. V dropped 4 bases and J dropped 5; count of bases not matched to a gene: 2. The CDR3 region has the DNA TGTGCCAGCAGTTGGACAGGGGAGACCGGGGAGCTGTTTTTT. Translating it yields CASSWTGETGELFF.